Below are 6 T cell receptor beta chains sequenced from a single sample in a study of shared clonotypes between healthy human individuals. Using immunoSEQ multiplex PCR, the repertoire was profiled, and TCRdb retains in-frame clones only, with some absent. The sample has under 1,900,000 clones, around 98.5% seen once. Sequencing was carried out using naive CD4+ T cells sorted from blood. Documented subset: CD45RA+ positively selected. The receptors here all came from a man in his thirties or forties in good health.

The chain links TRBV2 to TRBJ1-2, with 9 positions matching TRBD1. The V gene's germline CDR1 is SNHLY and CDR2 FYNNEI. The CDR3 spans 14 residues. The junction had 9 bases not matched to a gene; V was cut back by 8 bases and J by 5 bases. CDR3 loop: CASGTGGNRYGYTF. The DNA for the CDR3 is TGTGCCAGCGGAACAGGGGGCAATCGATATGGCTACACCTTC.

The chain employs TRBV28 and TRBJ2-7, with D perhaps TRBD1 or TRBD2 (5 bases each). CDR1 and CDR2 from the germline V gene are MDHEN and SYDVKM. Trimming left V 7 bases short and J 2 bases short, with 12 bases between. The CDR3 loop spans 13 amino acids. CDR3 DNA sequence: TGTGCCAGCACCGCGGGCAGGGCCTACGAGCAGTACTTC. Protein: CASTAGRAYEQYF.

This sequence joins TRBV27 and TRBJ1-1; D might be TRBD1 (5 bases). The CDR3 loop spans 16 amino acids. V was trimmed by 2 bases and J by 3 bases, leaving 16 bases between them. Germline V lookup: CDR1 MNHEY, CDR2 SMNVEV (reference sequence). The chain's CDR3 is CASSLRGAERDTEAFF. CDR3 nucleotide sequence: TGTGCCAGCAGTTTAAGGGGAGCCGAGAGGGACACTGAAGCTTTCTTT.

The J gene is TRBJ2-1, the V gene TRBV28; no reliable D call. This CDR3 comprises 13 residues. Germline CDR1 MDHEN, CDR2 SYDVKM. V shed 5 bases and J shed 9 bases, with 14 bases lying between them. CDR3 loop: CASSTRAPPEQFF. The CDR3 nucleotides read TGTGCCAGCAGTACCCGGGCTCCCCCTGAGCAGTTCTTC. The full variable domain, its missing parts supplied by reference TRBV28 and TRBJ2-1, is DVKVTQSSRYLVKRTGEKVFLECVQDMDHENMFWYRQDPGLGLRLIYFSYDVKMKEKGDIPEGYSVSREKKERFSLILESASTNQTSMYLCASSTRAPPEQFFGPGTRLTVL.

Details on this clone: Other nucleotide sequences in the sample specify the same CDR3. The chain joins TRBV7-9 to TRBJ1-2, with a tentative D call TRBD1 (5 bases). Germline V CDR1 and CDR2: SEHNR, FQNEAQ (reference sequence). The CDR3 runs to 13 residues. V was clipped by 5 bases and J by 2 bases, with 9 bases between them. The CDR3 region has the DNA TGTGCCAGCAGCCCCGACAGAAACTATGGCTACACCTTC. Its translation: CASSPDRNYGYTF. Drawing the rest from reference TRBV7-9 and TRBJ1-2, the complete variable domain is DTGVSQNPRHKITKRGQNVTFRCDPISEHNRLYWYRQTLGQGPEFLTYFQNEAQLEKSRLLSDRFSAERPKGSFSTLEIQRTEQGDSAMYLCASSPDRNYGYTFGSGTRLTVV.

The rearrangement joins TRBV7-8 to TRBJ2-1, with D perhaps TRBD1 (6 bases). Germline V gene sequence: CDR1 SGHVS, CDR2 FQNEAQ. The ends were cut back, 3 bases at V and 4 bases at J, with 13 bases in the middle. The CDR3 runs 15 residues. CDR3 residues: CASSLYGTGYNEQFF. The CDR3 bases are TGTGCCAGCAGCTTGTACGGTACAGGGTACAATGAGCAGTTCTTC.